This T cell receptor beta chain was retrieved from a study of human T cells and chemical hapten exposure. The overall study: Per-sample variation in TCR yield stemmed mainly from small pooled library volume differences. Study-level findings and limits: High-frequency TCRs, those above 1 in 1000, stayed the same after DPC sensitization.

The library tagged each cDNA molecule with unique molecular identifiers. Study processing details: Sample-level TCR yields exhibited a median of approximately 96,000, with a range of about 23,224 to 700,000. TCRdb fed the 5' RACE reads into MiXCR, producing one record per CDR3 protein. In this record, the V and J calls reflect TCRdb's handling and not the investigators' own analysis. This sample carries about 140,000 distinct CDR3 sequences, around 4% of them seen once, and the ten largest clones take over 1.2%. Unfractionated whole blood yielded the extracted total RNA. This clonotype was seen many times. The target antigen is unknown. The CDR3 is 15 amino acids. V gave up 0 bases and J gave up 4 bases, with 11 bases separating them. CDR1 is KGHSH, CDR2 LQKENI, per germline.

This sequence joins TRBV18 and TRBJ2-3, with D unresolved. This TCR was sampled from a female donor in good health. In DNA form, the CDR3 reads TGTGCCAGCTCACCACCGCGGCAGATCCCAGATACGCAGTATTTT. It is translated as CASSPPRQIPDTQYF.